The 7 T cell receptor beta chains below all came from one sample that was sequenced in a study of T cell responses to AZD1222 COVID-19 vaccine. Sequenced by immunoSEQ multiplex PCR; TCRdb stores in-frame clones only, minus some. The repertoire has 110,000 to 150,000 clones, around 89% of them found once; the top ten carry 3% to 4%. Specimen: peripheral blood, collected 28 days after the second AZD1222 dose. These receptors all come from an adult who received the AZD1222 COVID-19 vaccine.

V gene TRBV7-9 combines with J gene TRBJ1-1; 8 nucleotides line up with TRBD1. The V segment lost 5 bases and the J segment 1 base; nucleotides outside the gene matches: 3. Per germline, CDR1 SEHNR and CDR2 FQNEAQ (reference sequence). This CDR3 comprises 14 residues. DNA for the CDR3: TGTGCCAGCAGCCTACAGGGGGGGAACACTGAAGCTTTCTTT. As protein: CASSLQGGNTEAFF.

This clone was observed a handful of times. The chain combines TRBV24-1 with TRBJ2-1; weak D call: TRBD2 (5 bases). Germline CDR1 and CDR2: KGHDR and SFDVKD. This CDR3 comprises 15 residues. Trimming removed 5 bases from V and 5 bases from J, with 15 bases in between. Written as DNA, the CDR3 is TGTGCCACCAGTGCCAGTACGGGGTTGGACAATGAGCAGTTCTTC. Residues: CATSASTGLDNEQFF.

The genes are TRBV5-1 and TRBJ2-5, with a tentative D call TRBD1 (6 bases). The V and J ends lost 4 bases and 4 bases respectively, with 20 bases between them. The CDR3 has 16 residues. Germline CDR1 is SGHRS and CDR2 is YFSETQ. The CDR3 here is CASSPRPGDYRETQYF. The DNA of the CDR3 is TGCGCCAGCAGCCCCCGGCCAGGGGATTATCGAGAGACCCAGTACTTC.

The chain recombines TRBV29-1 with TRBJ2-7; no firm D call. Germline V gene sequence: CDR1 SQVTM, CDR2 ANQGSEA. The CDR3 contains 14 residues. V was trimmed by 7 bases and J by 2 bases, leaving 18 bases between them. The CDR3 protein is CSATYVGQTYEQYF. The CDR3, as DNA: TGCAGCGCTACTTATGTTGGGCAAACCTACGAGCAGTACTTC.

The rearrangement uses TRBV7-2 and TRBJ2-5, with D maybe TRBD2 (6 bases). CDR1 is SGHTA, CDR2 FQGNSA, per germline. V shed 10 bases and J shed 5 bases, with 17 bases lying between them. The CDR3 covers 13 residues. The CDR3 DNA is TGTGCCACAGCGGCGGGGTGGCAGGAGACCCAGTACTTC. This gives the protein CATAAGWQETQYF.

The chain links TRBV28 to TRBJ2-5; 10 positions match TRBD2. Trimming cost V 3 bases and J 6 bases; bases outside gene matches: 7. This CDR3 is built from 15 residues. The germline CDR1 and CDR2 sequences are MDHEN and SYDVKM. CDR3 DNA sequence: TGTGCCAGCAGTTTTCGAGCGGGGGGGCCCCAGACCCAGTACTTC. It yields the protein CASSFRAGGPQTQYF.

This clone has just one count. The V and J genes are TRBV7-2 and TRBJ1-2; a weak D match, TRBD1 (5 bases). Trimming removed 5 bases from V and 5 bases from J, with 12 bases in between. Germline assignment: CDR1 SGHTA and CDR2 FQGNSA. The CDR3 totals 13 residues. This CDR3 reads CASSPGTEYGYTF. As DNA, the CDR3 is TGTGCCAGCAGCCCCGGGACCGAGTATGGCTACACCTTC.